The 28 T cell receptor beta chains below come from one sample, sequenced in a study of T cells in Graves' hyperthyroidism and ophthalmopathy. Amplified TCR beta CDR3 regions came from RNA transcripts. A set of HTBI primers served as the primers for a first-round RT-PCR of the TCR CDR3. TCRdb fed the multiplex PCR reads into MiXCR, producing one record per CDR3 protein. The sample consists of a few hundred thousand distinct CDR3 sequences, 20% to 25% of them appearing once. Sequencing was done on a sample of blood. The receptors originated from a man between 45 and 60 years old with Graves' hyperthyroidism.

This rearrangement joins TRBV11-3 to TRBJ2-3; no clear D gene. Between the trimmed V and J ends, which lost 7 bases and 2 bases, there was a span of 13 bases. Per germline, CDR1 SGHNT and CDR2 YENEEA. The CDR3 sequence is 14 residues long. This CDR3 is CASTHGWPTDTQYF. The CDR3 bases are TGTGCCAGCACCCACGGGTGGCCCACAGATACGCAGTATTTT.

The rearrangement joins TRBV29-1 to TRBJ2-5; 7 bases fit TRBD2. The CDR3 is 13 amino acids. CDR1 SQVTM and CDR2 ANQGSEA come from the germline V gene. Unmatched junction bases numbered 3, after V lost 2 bases and J lost 3 bases. The CDR3, as DNA: TGCAGCGTTGAAAGGCTAGCGGAAGAGACCCAGTACTTC. Translated, it gives CSVERLAEETQYF.

The chain joins TRBV18 to TRBJ2-5, with 7 bases identical to TRBD1. CDR3 length equals 15 residues. Germline V gene sequence: CDR1 KGHSH, CDR2 LQKENI. Unmatched junction bases numbered 9, after V lost 7 bases and J lost 1 base. In DNA form, the CDR3 reads TGTGCCAGCTTACTGGGACAGACCCGCCAAGAGACCCAGTACTTC. The encoded protein is CASLLGQTRQETQYF. Supplemented by reference TRBV18 and TRBJ2-5, the full variable domain reads NAGVMQNPRHLVRRRGQEARLRCSPMKGHSHVYWYRQLPEEGLKFMVYLQKENIIDESGMPKERFSAEFPKEGPSILRIQQVVRGDSAAYFCASLLGQTRQETQYFGPGTRLLVL.

In this sample, this clonotype turned up once. This chain joins TRBV19 and TRBJ1-2, with a tentative D call TRBD1 (5 bases). Germline CDR1 is LNHDA and CDR2 is SQIVND (reference sequence). The CDR3 extends over 13 amino acids. V dropped 7 bases and J dropped 4 bases, with 13 bases sitting between them. The CDR3 reads CASKRGISYGYTF. In nucleotides, the CDR3 is TGTGCCAGTAAACGGGGGATCAGCTATGGCTACACCTTC. Variable domain in full (rest from reference TRBV19 and TRBJ1-2): DGGITQSPKYLFRKEGQNVTLSCEQNLNHDAMYWYRQDPGQGLRLIYYSQIVNDFQKGDIAEGYSVSREKKESFPLTVTSAQKNPTAFYLCASKRGISYGYTFGSGTRLTVV.

This chain joins TRBV6-5 and TRBJ2-7; D not certain. CDR1 is MNHEY and CDR2 is SVGAGI in the germline V gene. The ends were cut back, 0 bases at V and 5 bases at J, with 8 bases in the middle. The CDR3 length is 13 residues. The CDR3 reads CASSYSPGHEQYF. The CDR3 bases are TGTGCCAGCAGTTACTCGCCAGGCCACGAGCAGTACTTC.

The chain uses TRBV6-1 and TRBJ2-7; tentative D call: TRBD2 (5 bases). V shed 9 bases and J shed 0 bases, with 18 bases lying between them. Germline CDR1 reads MNHNS; CDR2 reads SASEGT. The CDR3 runs 15 residues. For the CDR3, the DNA is TGTGCCAGTGCCGCACCCAACCGGGGCTCCTACGAGCAGTACTTC. Protein: CASAAPNRGSYEQYF.

Many counts were recorded for this clonotype. The genes are TRBV20-1 and TRBJ1-1; D is perhaps TRBD1 (5 bases). The V gene lost 1 base and the J gene lost 4 bases, with 13 bases spanning the gap. The CDR3 length is 14 residues. Germline V lookup: CDR1 DFQATT, CDR2 SNEGSKA (reference sequence). CDR3 sequence reads: CSARVRGGATEAFF. Written as DNA, the CDR3 is TGCAGTGCTAGAGTGCGGGGCGGGGCCACTGAAGCTTTCTTT.

The chain uses TRBV27 and TRBJ2-7; D remains ambiguous. Germline V CDR1 and CDR2: MNHEY, SMNVEV (reference sequence). The CDR3 covers 13 residues. The V and J ends lost 6 bases and 0 bases respectively, with 9 bases between them. The CDR3 loop is CASRQTASYEQYF. In nucleotides, the CDR3 is TGTGCCAGCAGACAGACCGCCTCCTACGAGCAGTACTTC.

This clonotype was counted between two and nine times. As DNA, the CDR3 is TGTGCCAGCAGTTTGGACAGGTCGGCTTCTCAGCCCCAGCATTTT. This codes for CASSLDRSASQPQHF. The chain carries TRBV6-1 and TRBJ1-5; 7 bases align to TRBD1. Trimming removed 5 bases from V and 6 bases from J; junction bases left unmatched: 10. This CDR3 is built from 15 residues. The germline gives CDR1 MNHNS, CDR2 SASEGT.

This clonotype was seen many times. V gene TRBV11-2 combines with J gene TRBJ2-5, with TRBD2 matching 8 bases. The V gene end was trimmed by 5 bases and the J gene end by 3 bases; junction bases not matched to a gene: 5. The CDR3 is 14 residues long. Germline-derived CDR1 and CDR2 are SGHAT and FQNNGV. For the CDR3, the DNA is TGTGCCAGCAGCCCCTCCGGGGGGGAAGAGACCCAGTACTTC. Translation: CASSPSGGEETQYF.

This clonotype was found many times. V is TRBV30 and J is TRBJ2-1; D might be TRBD1 (6 bases). V lost 7 bases and J lost 5, with 15 bases in between. The germline CDR1 and CDR2 sequences are GTSNPN and SVGIG (reference sequence). CDR3 length: 13 residues. This chain's CDR3 is CASRTVFDNEQFF. DNA of the CDR3: TGTGCCTCCCGGACAGTATTTGACAATGAGCAGTTCTTC.

CDR3 nucleotide sequence: TGTGCCAGCAGCCAAGATTTGGTTTCGGGGAGTTATGGCTACACCTTC. Its protein product is CASSQDLVSGSYGYTF. The V call is TRBV3-1, the J call TRBJ1-2; D call uncertain. V gave up 0 bases and J gave up 5 bases, with 16 bases separating them. CDR1 and CDR2 from the germline V gene are LGHDT and YNNKEL (reference sequence). The length of the CDR3 is 16 residues.

The rearrangement links TRBV12-3 or TRBV12-4 to TRBJ1-5; tentatively, D is TRBD1 (6 bases). There are 14 residues in the CDR3. The germline V and J ends were trimmed by 6 bases and 5 bases, with 14 bases remaining between them. Here the CDR3 reads CASSPGGPDQPQHF. CDR3 DNA: TGTGCCAGCAGCCCTGGGGGGCCTGATCAGCCCCAGCATTTT.

This clonotype was recorded many times. The chain has TRBV2 and TRBJ1-1; the D is unclear. The V end was cut by 4 bases, the J end by 10 bases, with 13 bases between. The length of the CDR3 is 12 residues. The germline V gene encodes CDR1 SNHLY and CDR2 FYNNEI. The CDR3 region is CASSVGSSSAFF. Here the CDR3 DNA reads TGTGCCAGCAGTGTCGGGTCGAGTTCAGCTTTCTTT.

A few counts support this clonotype. The chain combines TRBV10-2 with TRBJ2-7, with 9 bases identical to TRBD2. V dropped 6 bases and J dropped 7; count of bases not matched to a gene: 16. Germline-derived CDR1 and CDR2 are WSHSY and SAAADI. This CDR3 is 16 amino acids long. CDR3: CASRGSGGFMTWEQYF. The CDR3 bases are TGCGCCAGCAGGGGCAGCGGGGGGTTCATGACTTGGGAGCAGTACTTC.

The chain employs TRBV12-3 or TRBV12-4 and TRBJ2-3; perhaps TRBD1 as D (6 bases). The V and J ends lost 6 bases and 4 bases respectively, with 14 bases between them. CDR3 size: 14 residues. The CDR3 DNA is TGTGCCAGCAGGATTAACAGGGTACCAGATACGCAGTATTTT. Protein sequence: CASRINRVPDTQYF.

The chain is built from TRBV13 and TRBJ2-6, with D perhaps matching TRBD2 (5 bases). V was clipped by 1 base and J by 3 bases, with 10 bases between them. This CDR3 comprises 16 residues. Germline loops: CDR1 PRHDT, CDR2 FYEKMQ (reference sequence). CDR3 DNA: TGTGCCAGCAGCTTAGTCGAGGGAAGTGGGGCCAACGTCCTGACTTTC. It yields the protein CASSLVEGSGANVLTF.

This chain links TRBV5-1 with TRBJ2-1; 9 positions agree with TRBD1. Germline CDR1 reads SGHRS; CDR2 reads YFSETQ. Trimming at V came to 6 bases and at J to 5 bases, leaving 12 bases not matched to a gene. This CDR3 contains 16 residues. DNA for the CDR3: TGCGCCAGCACAAAAATCGCGGGACAGGGTAACAATGAGCAGTTCTTC. Translation gives CASTKIAGQGNNEQFF.

This clonotype was counted at least ten times. This rearrangement joins TRBV6-1 to TRBJ2-7, with D possibly matching TRBD2 (6 bases). The CDR3 contains 16 residues. Trimming removed 6 bases from V and 2 bases from J, with 20 bases in between. Per the germline V gene, CDR1 is MNHNS and CDR2 is SASEGT. In nucleotides, the CDR3 is TGTGCCAGCAGCCGCGGGGCAGGGATTGTTGCCTACGAGCAGTACTTC. Protein sequence: CASSRGAGIVAYEQYF.

There are a few counts of this clonotype. This chain links TRBV4-1 with TRBJ2-5; D possibly corresponds to TRBD1 (7 bases). Per the germline V gene, CDR1 is MGHRA and CDR2 is YSYEKL. The CDR3 length is 13 residues. V was trimmed by 6 bases and J by 8 bases, leaving 16 bases between them. CDR3 in amino acids: CASSPGGSGTQYF. The CDR3 bases are TGCGCCAGCAGTCCAGGGGGGTCTGGAACCCAGTACTTC.

In its sample, this clonotype was seen many times. This chain connects TRBV28 to TRBJ1-1, with D perhaps matching TRBD1 (6 bases). Trimming cost V 6 bases and J 4 bases, with 12 bases left between them. Germline assignment: CDR1 MDHEN and CDR2 SYDVKM. This CDR3 contains 13 residues. The CDR3 DNA sequence: TGTGCCAGCAGACCTACAGGGCCCACTGAAGCTTTCTTT. Translation: CASRPTGPTEAFF.

The V and J genes are TRBV12-3 or TRBV12-4 and TRBJ1-2; TRBD1 might be the D (6 bases). V lost 6 bases and J lost 3, with 14 bases in between. This CDR3 is built from 14 residues. Here the CDR3 reads CASSFAPGDYGYTF. CDR3 DNA sequence: TGTGCCAGCAGCTTCGCGCCAGGGGACTATGGCTACACCTTC.

In this sample, this clonotype turned up many times. The chain recombines TRBV2 with TRBJ2-5; D perhaps matches TRBD2 (5 bases). The CDR3 consists of 14 residues. Between the trimmed V and J ends, which lost 4 bases and 1 base, there was a span of 10 bases. Germline values: CDR1 SNHLY, CDR2 FYNNEI. CDR3 in amino acids: CASSGTGSQETQYF. The CDR3 coding sequence is TGTGCCAGCAGTGGCACGGGATCCCAAGAGACCCAGTACTTC.

This clonotype was recorded a few times. The chain links TRBV7-8 to TRBJ2-3; 9 bases align to TRBD2. Germline V gene lookup returns CDR1 SGHVS and CDR2 FQNEAQ. Trimming at V came to 1 base and at J to 3 bases, leaving 5 bases not matched to a gene. The CDR3 spans 16 residues. The CDR3 loop reads CASSLGSGRWTDTQYF. The DNA for the CDR3 is TGTGCCAGCAGCTTAGGGAGCGGGAGGTGGACAGATACGCAGTATTTT.

The V gene is TRBV13, the J gene TRBJ2-7; 8 nucleotides align to TRBD2. This CDR3 has 17 residues. Germline trimming cut 0 bases from V and 7 bases from J; bases unmatched to any gene: 14. The germline V gene encodes CDR1 PRHDT and CDR2 FYEKMQ (reference sequence). This chain's CDR3 is CASSLGGAGESGEEQYF. The DNA for the CDR3 is TGTGCCAGCAGCTTAGGCGGAGCGGGGGAGTCGGGTGAAGAGCAGTACTTC.

This clonotype was counted a few times. This chain uses TRBV6-1 with TRBJ2-5, with a weak D call TRBD1 (5 bases). V lost 7 bases, J lost 0 bases, and 15 bases lay in between. Germline values: CDR1 MNHNS, CDR2 SASEGT. The CDR3 totals 15 residues. The CDR3 reads CASNEQGWYQETQYF. In nucleotides, the CDR3 is TGTGCCAGCAATGAGCAGGGATGGTACCAAGAGACCCAGTACTTC.

With respect to this clonotype: This may be a read error, as it is one base from a much larger clone. The chain is built from TRBV11-2 and TRBJ2-5, with no clear D. The CDR3 covers 16 residues. Germline assignment: CDR1 SGHAT and CDR2 FQNNGV. The CDR3 reads CASSLEFATRQETRYF. As DNA, the CDR3 is TGTGCCAGCAGCTTAGAGTTTGCGACAAGACAAGAGACCCGGTACTTC.

This clonotype was seen ten or more times. The V call is TRBV5-1, the J call TRBJ2-1; D may match TRBD1 or TRBD2 (6 bases each). The V end lost 0 bases, the J end lost 5 bases, and 12 bases lay between the germline ends. Germline loops: CDR1 SGHRS, CDR2 YFSETQ. The CDR3 runs 15 residues. The CDR3 DNA is TGCGCCAGCAGCTTGGCCGGGGGCCCCAACAATGAGCAGTTCTTC. It specifies CASSLAGGPNNEQFF.